A single sample is the source of the 10 T cell receptor beta chains below, sequenced in a study of blood T cell repertoires in COVID-19. Libraries were prepared by immunoSEQ multiplex PCR; TCRdb keeps only in-frame clonotypes and omits some of them. This sample carries fewer than 120,000 clones, roughly four fifths of them seen once, and the ten largest clones take 15% to 20%. Specimen: peripheral blood. The receptors derive from a woman aged 55-70 years with acute or convalescent COVID-19.

The rearrangement joins TRBV5-1 to TRBJ1-4; weak D call: TRBD1 (6 bases). The CDR3 consists of 17 residues. The germline V gene encodes CDR1 SGHRS and CDR2 YFSETQ. The V end lost 3 bases, the J end lost 8 bases, and 23 bases lay between the germline ends. Written as DNA, the CDR3 is TGCGCCAGCAGCTCGGGATTCTCTAAACAGGGTTACGAAAAACTGTTTTTT. It yields the protein CASSSGFSKQGYEKLFF.

The rearrangement uses TRBV7-2 and TRBJ1-2; D unclear. Trimming removed 1 base at V and 8 bases at J, with 11 bases between. This CDR3 spans 13 amino acids. Germline V gene lookup returns CDR1 SGHTA and CDR2 FQGNSA. CDR3 protein: CASSLGQVKGYTF. In nucleotides, the CDR3 is TGTGCCAGCAGCTTAGGTCAGGTGAAAGGCTACACCTTC.

The chain uses TRBV9 and TRBJ2-7; 9 nucleotides align to TRBD1. Germline loops: CDR1 SGDLS, CDR2 YYNGEE. The V segment lost 0 bases and the J segment 6 bases; nucleotides outside the gene matches: 10. The CDR3 has 16 amino acids. DNA of the CDR3: TGTGCCAGCAGCGTAGGACTAGGACAGGGACAGGGCGAGCAGTACTTC. It translates to CASSVGLGQGQGEQYF.

A single count supports this clone. The gene calls are TRBV18 and TRBJ2-1; a possible D gene is TRBD1 (6 bases). V shed 5 bases and J shed 0 bases, with 14 bases lying between them. Per the germline V gene, CDR1 is KGHSH and CDR2 is LQKENI. The CDR3 length is 16 residues. The CDR3 loop reads CASSEWGQSSYNEQFF. The CDR3 DNA is TGTGCCAGCTCAGAGTGGGGGCAATCCTCCTACAATGAGCAGTTCTTC.

The chain couples TRBV9 to TRBJ2-1; 7 positions agree with TRBD2. In germline, CDR1 is SGDLS, CDR2 YYNGEE. This CDR3 comprises 16 residues. After removal of 3 bases from V and 10 bases from J, the junction contained 16 bases not matched to a gene. The CDR3 spells CASSASGTKVVLEQFF. CDR3 sequence (DNA): TGTGCCAGCAGCGCGTCCGGGACTAAGGTTGTACTGGAGCAGTTCTTC. Full variable domain (missing parts from reference TRBV9 and TRBJ2-1): DSGVTQTPKHLITATGQRVTLRCSPRSGDLSVYWYQQSLDQGLQFLIQYYNGEERAKGNILERFSAQQFPDLHSELNLSSLELGDSALYFCASSASGTKVVLEQFFGPGTRLTVL.

The chain carries TRBV3-1 (or the pseudogene TRBV3-2) and TRBJ1-2; D may be TRBD1 (5 bases). V gave up 2 bases and J gave up 3 bases, with 13 bases separating them. The CDR3 runs 15 residues. Germline assignment: CDR1 LGHDT and CDR2 YNNKEL (reference sequence). The CDR3, as DNA: TGTGCCAGCAGCCAACGGACGGGGGACGACTATGGCTACACCTTC. Amino acid sequence: CASSQRTGDDYGYTF.

CDR3 sequence reads: CASSQGAGRGRNEQFF. For the CDR3, the DNA is TGCGCCAGCAGCCAAGGCGCAGGGAGGGGTCGAAATGAGCAGTTCTTC. V and J are TRBV4-1 and TRBJ2-1; 7 bases agree with TRBD2. The ends lost 1 base at V and 7 bases at J; junction bases unmatched: 10. Per the germline V gene, CDR1 is MGHRA and CDR2 is YSYEKL. The CDR3 totals 16 residues.

The rearrangement joins TRBV18 to TRBJ2-7, with D possibly being TRBD1 (5 bases). The CDR3 loop spans 14 amino acids. The germline V and J ends were trimmed by 0 bases and 2 bases, with 8 bases remaining between them. Germline CDR1 and CDR2: KGHSH and LQKENI. In nucleotides, the CDR3 is TGTGCCAGCTCACCACCGACAGACACCTACGAGCAGTACTTC. The encoded protein is CASSPPTDTYEQYF. Drawing the rest from reference TRBV18 and TRBJ2-7, the complete variable domain is NAGVMQNPRHLVRRRGQEARLRCSPMKGHSHVYWYRQLPEEGLKFMVYLQKENIIDESGMPKERFSAEFPKEGPSILRIQQVVRGDSAAYFCASSPPTDTYEQYFGPGTRLTVT.

The V call is TRBV4-3, the J call TRBJ1-6; possible D gene TRBD1, 6 bases. The germline gives CDR1 LGHNA, CDR2 YSLEER. This CDR3 is built from 15 residues. Trimming pared 1 base from V and 7 bases from J, leaving 11 bases between. In DNA, the CDR3 is TGCGCCAGCAGCCAAGTACAGGGAGCGAATTCACCCCTCCACTTT. Its protein is CASSQVQGANSPLHF.

The chain uses TRBV28 and TRBJ1-2; 7 bases map to TRBD1. The J segment lost 4 bases and the V segment lost 10 bases, leaving 6 bases of the junction unmatched. Per the germline V gene, CDR1 is MDHEN and CDR2 is SYDVKM. This CDR3 has 12 residues. The CDR3 DNA sequence: TGTGCCACCGCAGGGGGGCCCTATGGCTACACCTTC. Protein: CATAGGPYGYTF.